This T cell receptor beta chain is drawn from a study of T cells in Graves' hyperthyroidism and ophthalmopathy. Broader study findings: Ophthalmopathy was distinguished from stable hyperthyroidism by 13 V-J signatures.

With respect to this clonotype: The antigen is undetermined.

Stable disease denoted Graves' hyperthyroidism without ophthalmopathy progression within 18 months. Based on clinical symptoms, serum thyroxine and TRAb, thyroid ultrasound and orbital computed tomography, diagnoses were reached. PBMCs were derived from 9.5 to 10 ml fresh peripheral blood. Amplification yielded TCR beta CDR3 regions, with RNA transcripts as the source. Using the HTBI primer set, a first-round RT-PCR was run on the TCR CDR3. Using its own MiXCR run on the multiplex PCR reads, TCRdb lists one record per CDR3 protein. The top ten clones hold 7% to 10% of a sample with about 840,000 distinct CDR3 sequences, over 35% of them seen once. This CDR3 contains 15 residues. Per germline, CDR1 ENHRY and CDR2 SYGVKD. After removal of 7 bases from V and 5 bases from J, the junction contained 5 bases not matched to a gene.

The V gene is TRBV10-3, the J gene TRBJ2-3, with 14 bases identical to TRBD2. The sequenced sample consisted of blood. The clonotype comes from a man aged 18 to 30 with Graves' hyperthyroidism. The CDR3 spells CAIKGTSGRLDTQYF. CDR3 nucleotide sequence: TGTGCCATCAAAGGGACTAGCGGGAGACTAGATACGCAGTATTTT.